These 2 T cell receptor beta chains originate from one sample sequenced in a study of blood T cell repertoires in COVID-19. The data were produced by immunoSEQ multiplex PCR, yet TCRdb's version contains in-frame clones alone and is incomplete. Here the sample spans roughly 250,000 clones, about 90% being singletons. The sequenced sample was PBMCs or T cells enriched from blood (not recorded which). Receptors originate from a woman younger than 30 who had recovered from COVID-19.

The J gene is TRBJ2-3, the V gene TRBV18; 10 nucleotides match TRBD1. The V and J ends lost 5 bases and 4 bases, in that order; junction bases with no gene match: 3. CDR1 is KGHSH and CDR2 is LQKENI in the germline V gene. This CDR3 comprises 14 residues. The CDR3 region has the DNA TGTGCCAGCTCAGCCGGACAGGGGGCAGATACGCAGTATTTT. Its translation: CASSAGQGADTQYF.

The V call is TRBV7-9, the J call TRBJ1-2, with TRBD1 matching 7 bases. V shed 3 bases and J 7 bases; nucleotides not matched to a gene: 14. Germline CDR1 and CDR2: SEHNR and FQNEAQ (reference sequence). CDR3 length: 16 amino acids. The DNA for the CDR3 is TGTGCCAGCAGCTTTTGGAGCGACAGGGTAGGTCGTGGCTACACCTTC. Protein product: CASSFWSDRVGRGYTF.